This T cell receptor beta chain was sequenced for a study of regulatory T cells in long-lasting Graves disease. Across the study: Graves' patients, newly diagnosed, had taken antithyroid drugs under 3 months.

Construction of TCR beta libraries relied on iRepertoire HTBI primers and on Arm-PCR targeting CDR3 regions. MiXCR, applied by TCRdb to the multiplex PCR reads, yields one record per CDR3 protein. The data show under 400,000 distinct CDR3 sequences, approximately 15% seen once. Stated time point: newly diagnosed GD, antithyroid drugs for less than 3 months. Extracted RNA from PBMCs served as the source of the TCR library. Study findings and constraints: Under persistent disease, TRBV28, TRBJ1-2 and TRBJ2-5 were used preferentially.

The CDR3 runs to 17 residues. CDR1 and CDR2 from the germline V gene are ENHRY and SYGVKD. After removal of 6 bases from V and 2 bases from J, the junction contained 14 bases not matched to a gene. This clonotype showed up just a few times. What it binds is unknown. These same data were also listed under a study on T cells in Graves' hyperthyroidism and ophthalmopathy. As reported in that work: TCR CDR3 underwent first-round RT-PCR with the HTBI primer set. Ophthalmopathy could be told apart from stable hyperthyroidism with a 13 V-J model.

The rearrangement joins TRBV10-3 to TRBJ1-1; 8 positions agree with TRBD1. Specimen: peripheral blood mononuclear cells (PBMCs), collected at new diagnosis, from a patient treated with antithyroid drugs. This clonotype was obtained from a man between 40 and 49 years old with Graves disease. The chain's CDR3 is CAIRTGGGREGNTEAFF. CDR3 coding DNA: TGTGCCATCAGAACAGGGGGAGGGCGTGAAGGCAACACTGAAGCTTTCTTT.